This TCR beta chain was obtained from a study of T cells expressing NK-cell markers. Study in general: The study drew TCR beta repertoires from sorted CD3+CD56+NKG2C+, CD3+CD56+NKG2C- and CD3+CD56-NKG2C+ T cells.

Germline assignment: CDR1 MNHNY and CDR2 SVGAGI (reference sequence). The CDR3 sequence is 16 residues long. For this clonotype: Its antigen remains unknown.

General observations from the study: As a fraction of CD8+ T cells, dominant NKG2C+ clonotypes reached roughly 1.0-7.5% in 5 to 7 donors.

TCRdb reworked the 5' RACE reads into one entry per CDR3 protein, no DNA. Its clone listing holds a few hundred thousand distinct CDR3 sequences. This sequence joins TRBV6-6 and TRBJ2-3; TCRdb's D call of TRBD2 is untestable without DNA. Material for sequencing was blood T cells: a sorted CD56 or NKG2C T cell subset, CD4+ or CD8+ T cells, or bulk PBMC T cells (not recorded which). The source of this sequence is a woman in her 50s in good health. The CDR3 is CASRPGLADTRDTQYF.